This is a list of T cell receptor beta chains from one sample in a study of T cells in Graves' hyperthyroidism and ophthalmopathy. Each CDR3 protein is one row after TCRdb ran MiXCR on the multiplex PCR reads. The sample carries over 650,000 distinct CDR3 sequences, 45% recorded once. The sample taken for sequencing was peripheral blood or thyroid tissue (not recorded which). The receptors derive from an adult man with Graves' disease, either hyperthyroidism or ophthalmopathy (not recorded which). Both conserved end residues are trimmed from each CDR3. Clone sizes are given selectively: once, few, many, or a class where the clone is expanded.

>12|TRBV7-3|few|TRBJ1-1
ASSPGHSGTEAF
>13|TRBV20-1|NA|TRBJ2-7
SAWPLTSEMYEQY
>13|TRBV20-1|few|TRBJ1-1
SARIPGQRNTEAF
>12|TRBV9|NA|TRBJ2-7
ASSLDAAAGEQY
>11|TRBV10-3|many|TRBJ2-7
AINQGALDEQY
>13|TRBV7-9|many|TRBJ2-5
ASSLGAAHQETQY
>10|TRBV10-3|NA|TRBJ2-5
AISALGQPQY
>13|TRBV7-3|once|TRBJ1-6
ASHYFGTANSPLH
>13|TRBV19|NA|TRBJ2-5
ASSIPGQGQETQY
>13|TRBV20-1|NA|TRBJ2-3
SARDIGGGAGTQY
>13|TRBV20-1|NA|TRBJ2-6
SARSGSSGANVLT
>13|TRBV15|once|TRBJ2-5
ATSRGRTAGETQY
>12|TRBV11-2|few|TRBJ2-7
ASSLGPTTYEQY
>13|TRBV12-3/TRBV12-4|NA|TRBJ2-2
ASSMTSGHTGELF
>12|TRBV12-3/TRBV12-4|few|TRBJ2-7
ASSLPQRPYEQY
>10|TRBV7-9|many|TRBJ1-1
ASSSPVFEAF
>11|TRBV20-1|NA|TRBJ2-7
SADIGGPSEQY
>14|TRBV24-1|NA|TRBJ1-1
ATSDSGTGANTEAF
>13|TRBV25-1|NA|TRBJ1-4
ASVGADGTNEKLF
>14|TRBV2|many|TRBJ1-3
ASSVTGTGSGNTIY
>13|TRBV7-8|NA|TRBJ1-2
ASTATGTGRYGYT
>16|TRBV2|many|TRBJ1-6
ASSDDRGAGKFGSPLH
>14|TRBV7-9|NA|TRBJ1-1
ASSSNPLSGLGEAF
>15|TRBV5-1|NA|TRBJ2-2
ASSIRTSGANTGELF
>12|TRBV24-1|many|TRBJ2-5
ATSDTDRGETQY
>13|TRBV24-1|many|TRBJ2-7
ATSDPGGQRGEQY
>13|TRBV7-2|NA|TRBJ2-2
ASSQGQGVTGELF
>12|TRBV7-2|NA|TRBJ2-5
ASAPRLGWETQY
>10|TRBV24-1|NA|TRBJ2-3
ATSRATDTQY
>15|TRBV5-1|few|TRBJ1-2
ASSPLGQALPGYGYT
>11|TRBV7-8|few|TRBJ2-5
ASSFHRKETQY
>12|TRBV12-3/TRBV12-4|NA|TRBJ1-1
ASSSGALNTEAF
>14|TRBV12-3/TRBV12-4|NA|TRBJ1-5
ASSARRGVSNQPQH
>14|TRBV7-9|many|TRBJ2-7
ASSPRAGGSSYEQY
>14|TRBV2|few|TRBJ2-2
ASSEFLAGVGGELF
>9|TRBV24-1|many|TRBJ1-1
ATSEGTEAF
>13|TRBV11-2|many|TRBJ1-3
ASSLTGARGNTIY
>12|TRBV10-2|NA|TRBJ1-2
ASRLQGVSYGYT
>14|TRBV7-8|few|TRBJ1-6
ASSRHRGLGNSPLH
>12|TRBV7-9|NA|TRBJ1-2
ASSPQGNTYGYT
>15|TRBV2|NA|TRBJ2-6
ASTRLAGMGGANVLT
>13|TRBV25-1|NA|TRBJ1-3
ASSHPGTAGNTIY
>12|TRBV2|NA|TRBJ2-5
ASTGTGGAETQY
>13|TRBV29-1|NA|TRBJ2-7
SVAHPGLATYEQY
>12|TRBV4-1|NA|TRBJ2-7
ASSQEDRRYEQY
>14|TRBV7-9|many|TRBJ2-7
ASSLEGGAGTYEQY
>13|TRBV29-1|NA|TRBJ1-2
SVEVRGTGETGYT
>9|TRBV12-3/TRBV12-4|few|TRBJ1-1
ASRPSTEAF
>11|TRBV10-3|once|TRBJ1-6
AIGDRDNSPLH
>14|TRBV7-2|few|TRBJ1-1
ASSTGTGSGNTEAF
>13|TRBV19|NA|TRBJ1-1
ASSIWGRGITEAF
>12|TRBV20-1|NA|TRBJ1-1
SARQGAGNTEAF
>8|TRBV10-3|NA|TRBJ2-2
AISDGELF
>11|TRBV12-5|few|TRBJ1-1
ASGTQPRDSLD
>11|TRBV29-1|NA|TRBJ1-2
SATLGQSYGYT
>16|TRBV7-9|few|TRBJ1-1
ASSSAILRDRGLEGAF